The 3 T cell receptor beta chains below were found in one sample sequenced in a study of long-term antiretroviral therapy in people with HIV. With survey level as its setting, the immunoSEQ assay was v3.0. Repertoires were generated with immunoSEQ multiplex PCR, while TCRdb's copy carries only in-frame clones and drops some. The sample has roughly 36,000 clones, 80% to 90% seen once. Sequenced material: unsorted PBMCs, taken approximately 2.7 years before starting antiretroviral therapy. The receptors were sampled from a woman aged 25 to 45 with HIV.

The V and J genes are TRBV20-1 and TRBJ2-7; D not resolved. V was clipped by 3 bases and J by 3 bases, with 6 bases between them. Per germline, CDR1 DFQATT and CDR2 SNEGSKA (reference sequence). The CDR3 loop spans 11 amino acids. The CDR3 loop reads CSARVVYEQYF. DNA of the CDR3: TGCAGTGCTAGGGTCGTCTACGAGCAGTACTTC.

This clone is large. The rearrangement joins TRBV7-6 to TRBJ2-2, with TRBD2 as a possible D gene (6 bases). The CDR3 loop spans 17 amino acids. Trimming shortened V by 4 bases and J by 4 bases, and 19 bases separated the two germline ends. Per the germline V gene, CDR1 is SGHVS and CDR2 is FNYEAQ. This CDR3 reads CASSSGWGGEITGELFF. Here the CDR3 DNA reads TGTGCCAGCAGCTCGGGCTGGGGCGGGGAGATCACCGGGGAGCTGTTTTTT.

The chain couples TRBV9 to TRBJ2-3, with a possible D match to TRBD2 (8 bases). The CDR3 is 15 amino acids. The V and J ends lost 4 bases and 3 bases respectively, with 15 bases between them. The V gene's germline CDR1 is SGDLS and CDR2 YYNGEE. For the CDR3, the DNA is TGTGCCAGCAGCTTAGGGGGCGGGGGGACAGATACGCAGTATTTT. Protein: CASSLGGGGTDTQYF.